This TCR beta chain was captured in a study of shared clonotypes between healthy human individuals. This table comes from immunoSEQ multiplex PCR, and its TCRdb copy is limited to in-frame clones, with some not included. The repertoire holds about 490,000 clones, about three quarters seen once, with 10% to 15% in the top ten. This clone was detected many times. The CDR3 contains 13 residues. Germline assignment: CDR1 SGHAT and CDR2 FQDESV (reference sequence). Germline trimming cut 2 bases from V and 3 bases from J; bases unmatched to any gene: 0. This clonotype was sampled from a woman between 40 and 50 years old in good health. Some clones in this sample may be carry-over from other donors' samples. The chain recombines TRBV11-1 with TRBJ1-2; 7 bases are a match to TRBD1. Sequenced input: PBMCs. CDR3 residues: CASSLQGDYGYTF. The CDR3 region has the DNA TGTGCCAGCAGCTTACAGGGGGACTATGGCTACACCTTC.